The T cell receptor beta chain described here comes from a study of beta chain features in type 1 diabetes. Per germline, CDR1 SGHDT and CDR2 YYEEEE. V was shortened by 0 bases and J by 9 bases, with 16 bases between the two germline ends. The CDR3 contains 15 residues. Naive, central memory, regulatory and stem cell-like memory cells within the CD4+ compartment were sorted using CD45RO/CCR7/CD25/CD127/CD95/CD27. This clone was seen just once. The investigators reverse transcribed all of the isolated RNA, so they sequenced expressed TCRB transcripts. Naive, central memory and regulatory T cell samples averaged about 3.5 million reads. The method was immunoSEQ multiplex PCR; TCRdb's version includes in-frame clones alone and lacks a portion of them. Of some 45,000 clones listed, about 51% were seen once; the top ten hold around 2.1%.

The sample comprised Tregs from blood. The chain joins TRBV5-6 to TRBJ2-1, with TRBD2 as a possible D gene (5 bases). The sequence was collected from a woman aged 18-30 years in good health. CDR3 in amino acids: CASSLDRPWRSEQFF. DNA of the CDR3: TGTGCCAGCAGCTTGGATCGACCCTGGAGGTCTGAGCAGTTCTTC.